The 30 T cell receptor beta chains given below trace back to one sample, sequenced in a study of human T cells and chemical hapten exposure. TCRdb fed the RACE reads into MiXCR, producing one record per CDR3 protein. The table lists roughly 92,000 distinct CDR3 sequences, over 10% of them singletons. The sample's time point: patch test 2, 6 weeks after DPC sensitization. Treatment noted: therapeutic diphenylcyclopropenone sensitization with weekly scalp DPC. The starting material was whole blood, obtained in connection with sensitization to the hapten diphenylcyclopropenone (DPC). These receptors were taken from a woman aged 40 to 50 with alopecia areata. Some clones in this sample may be carry-over from other donors' samples.

Turning to this clonotype: A read error is possible here, since a much larger clone lies one base away. V gene TRBV6-5 combines with J gene TRBJ1-4, with 8 positions matching TRBD1. The CDR3 is made up of 13 amino acids. The germline gives CDR1 MNHEY, CDR2 SVGAGI. The CDR3 coding sequence is TGTGCCTGCAGGCCCAGGACAGGGAAAAAACTGTTTTTT. It encodes CACRPRTGKKLFF.

In DNA form, the CDR3 reads TGTGCCAGCAGTTTGATGGGGGTTGAGCAGTACTTC. Translating it yields CASSLMGVEQYF. The chain joins TRBV27 to TRBJ2-7; D possibly matches TRBD1 or TRBD2 (5 bases each). The CDR3 is 12 residues long. Germline CDR1 reads MNHEY; CDR2 reads SMNVEV (reference sequence). V lost 3 bases and J 7 bases, leaving 10 bases between the germline ends.

This clonotype was counted at least ten times. The V and J genes are TRBV29-1 and TRBJ2-7; 9 positions agree with TRBD1. CDR3 length equals 12 residues. CDR1 and CDR2 (germline): SQVTM, ANQGSEA. V lost 6 bases, J lost 5 bases, and 5 bases stayed unmatched. CDR3 sequence reads: CSVERQGDEQYF. CDR3 in DNA: TGCAGCGTGGAGCGACAGGGGGACGAGCAGTACTTC.

In this sample, this clonotype turned up many times. The rearrangement joins TRBV3-1 to TRBJ1-6; D is uncertain. Germline V lookup: CDR1 LGHDT, CDR2 YNNKEL (reference sequence). The ends were cut back, 0 bases at V and 7 bases at J, with 7 bases in the middle. The CDR3 sequence is 14 residues long. The CDR3 region is CASSQETENSPLHF. The CDR3 region has the DNA TGTGCCAGCAGCCAAGAGACGGAGAATTCACCCCTCCACTTT.

The sample holds many counts of this clonotype. The rearrangement links TRBV7-9 to TRBJ2-2; D call uncertain. Trimming left V 3 bases short and J 0 bases short, with 8 bases between. Germline values: CDR1 SEHNR, CDR2 FQNEAQ (reference sequence). This CDR3 has 15 residues. As DNA, the CDR3 is TGTGCCAGCAGCTTGCCAAATGCGAACACCGGGGAGCTGTTTTTT. Amino acids: CASSLPNANTGELFF.

This clonotype appeared a few times. The rearrangement uses TRBV30 and TRBJ1-5, with TRBD1 matching 12 bases. Germline trimming cut 2 bases from V and 6 bases from J; bases unmatched to any gene: 5. CDR3 length: 15 amino acids. Germline V gene sequence: CDR1 GTSNPN, CDR2 SVGIG (reference sequence). The CDR3, as DNA: TGTGCCTGGAGTTCGGGACAGGGGGCAGGTCAGCCCCAGCATTTT. Encoded protein: CAWSSGQGAGQPQHF.

In this sample, this clonotype turned up many times. The chain uses TRBV4-3 and TRBJ1-5; D unresolved. Trimming took 0 bases from V and 8 from J, leaving 14 bases between them. The CDR3 has 15 residues. The germline gives CDR1 LGHNA, CDR2 YSLEER. The CDR3 DNA reads TGCGCCAGCAGCCAAGACCACACAGAGAGCAAGCCCCAGCATTTT. This encodes CASSQDHTESKPQHF.

Here the CDR3 DNA reads TGTGCCAGCAGTGAGACCCCCCAGACCCAGTACTTC. This gives the protein CASSETPQTQYF. The V and J genes are TRBV25-1 and TRBJ2-5, with no clear D. This CDR3 comprises 12 residues. V was shortened by 3 bases and J by 6 bases, with 8 bases between the two germline ends. Germline CDR1 MGHDK, CDR2 SYGVNS. The entire variable domain, with the rest obtained from reference TRBV25-1 and TRBJ2-5, is as follows: EADIYQTPRYLVIGTGKKITLECSQTMGHDKMYWYQQDPGMELHLIHYSYGVNSTEKGDLSSESTVSRIRTEHFPLTLESARPSHTSQYLCASSETPQTQYFGPGTRLLVL.

This clonotype has a handful of counts. The chain uses TRBV19 and TRBJ2-5; 7 nucleotides agree with TRBD2. Trimming cost V 5 bases and J 5 bases; bases outside gene matches: 8. This CDR3 has 14 amino acids. The V gene's germline CDR1 is LNHDA and CDR2 SQIVND (reference sequence). DNA for the CDR3: TGTGCCAGTAGTCCGGGGGGACGGAGGGAGACCCAGTACTTC. Its translation is CASSPGGRRETQYF.

The table lists this clonotype with many counts. The chain is built from TRBV7-6 and TRBJ2-1; 9 bases align to TRBD2. This CDR3 is built from 15 residues. Germline V gene sequence: CDR1 SGHVS, CDR2 FNYEAQ. After removal of 5 bases from V and 0 bases from J, the junction contained 2 bases not matched to a gene. CDR3 in amino acids: CASSLSGSSYNEQFF. The CDR3, as DNA: TGTGCCAGCAGCCTTAGCGGGAGCTCCTACAATGAGCAGTTCTTC.

This clonotype appeared many times. This sequence joins TRBV5-1 and TRBJ2-7; D possibly matches TRBD1 or TRBD2 (5 bases each). The length of the CDR3 is 14 residues. The V gene's germline CDR1 is SGHRS and CDR2 YFSETQ. Trimming removed 2 bases at V and 2 bases at J, with 11 bases between. The CDR3: CASSLSGTAYEQYF. CDR3 sequence (DNA): TGCGCCAGCAGCTTATCCGGGACGGCCTACGAGCAGTACTTC. The full variable domain, completed using reference TRBV5-1 and TRBJ2-7, is KAGVTQTPRYLIKTRGQQVTLSCSPISGHRSVSWYQQTPGQGLQFLFEYFSETQRNKGNFPGRFSGRQFSNSRSEMNVSTLELGDSALYLCASSLSGTAYEQYFGPGTRLTVT.

This clonotype was seen many times. The chain links TRBV7-2 to TRBJ1-6; 7 bases are shared with TRBD1. J lost 7 bases, V lost 6 bases, and 15 bases had no gene match. CDR1 and CDR2 from the germline V gene are SGHTA and FQGNSA. The CDR3 loop spans 17 amino acids. CDR3 bases: TGTGCCAGCAGGAAACGGACAGGTCTTTCAGAAAATTCACCCCTCCACTTT. Protein sequence: CASRKRTGLSENSPLHF.

The chain combines TRBV29-1 with TRBJ2-3, with 7 bases fitting TRBD2. The V segment lost 3 bases and the J segment 2 bases; nucleotides outside the gene matches: 11. Germline V gene data show CDR1 as SQVTM and CDR2 as ANQGSEA. The CDR3 sequence is 16 residues long. The CDR3 DNA is TGCAGCGTTGAGGGTCCGCGGGAGTTCTCCACAGATACGCAGTATTTT. Its protein is CSVEGPREFSTDTQYF.

This clonotype occurred many times. The chain combines TRBV5-6 with TRBJ2-1; D might be TRBD1 or TRBD2, each matching 5 bases. Germline V gives CDR1 SGHDT, CDR2 YYEEEE. This CDR3 is built from 15 residues. The germline V and J ends were trimmed by 4 bases and 9 bases, with 20 bases remaining between them. Here the CDR3 DNA reads TGTGCCAGCAGCCCAGCTGGGGGTATGTCAATTGAGCAGTTCTTC. This encodes CASSPAGGMSIEQFF.

The J gene is TRBJ2-5, the V gene TRBV7-9, with 13 bases matching TRBD2. CDR1 SEHNR and CDR2 FQNEAQ come from the germline V gene (reference sequence). V dropped 5 bases and J dropped 6; count of bases not matched to a gene: 6. The CDR3 is made up of 15 amino acids. The CDR3 coding sequence is TGTGCCAGCAGCCCAGGACTAGCGGGAGTAAAGACCCAGTACTTC. This sequence encodes CASSPGLAGVKTQYF.

This clonotype appeared many times. The rearrangement uses TRBV7-2 and TRBJ1-2, with a tentative D call TRBD1 (6 bases). V lost 5 bases and J lost 0, with 10 bases in between. Germline V gene data show CDR1 as SGHTA and CDR2 as FQGNSA. This CDR3 has 14 amino acids. The CDR3 sequence is CASSLDRANYGYTF. DNA for the CDR3: TGTGCCAGCAGCCTGGACAGAGCTAACTATGGCTACACCTTC.

CDR3 loop: CASTDDRNQPQHF. The CDR3 DNA reads TGTGCCAGTACCGACGACAGGAATCAGCCCCAGCATTTT. V usage is TRBV19 and J usage is TRBJ1-5; a weak D match, TRBD1 (6 bases). The CDR3 has 13 amino acids. CDR1 LNHDA and CDR2 SQIVND come from the germline V gene (reference sequence). V was clipped by 7 bases and J by 4 bases, with 11 bases between them.

This clonotype has just a few counts. This chain connects TRBV19 to TRBJ1-5; TRBD1 might be the D (5 bases). The V gene lost 7 bases and the J gene lost 2 bases, with 18 bases spanning the gap. Germline V gene sequence: CDR1 LNHDA, CDR2 SQIVND (reference sequence). The CDR3 covers 16 residues. CDR3 DNA sequence: TGTGCCAGTATGGGAGGGGAGCCATGGGGCAATCAGCCCCAGCATTTT. Its translation is CASMGGEPWGNQPQHF. Combining the CDR3 with reference TRBV19 and TRBJ1-5 gives the whole variable domain DGGITQSPKYLFRKEGQNVTLSCEQNLNHDAMYWYRQDPGQGLRLIYYSQIVNDFQKGDIAEGYSVSREKKESFPLTVTSAQKNPTAFYLCASMGGEPWGNQPQHFGDGTRLSIL.

This clonotype was counted only a few times. The chain joins TRBV18 to TRBJ2-3; TRBD2 might be the D (5 bases). Trimming removed 0 bases from V and 4 bases from J, with 8 bases in between. Germline assignment: CDR1 KGHSH and CDR2 LQKENI. The CDR3 covers 14 residues. CDR3 sequence: CASSPPGVADTQYF. In nucleotides, the CDR3 is TGTGCCAGCTCACCACCGGGAGTCGCAGATACGCAGTATTTT.

About this clonotype itself: At one end, the junction sequence differs from germline, possibly due to a read error. The chain has TRBV7-7 and TRBJ2-5, with 7 bases fitting TRBD1. Germline CDR1 reads SSHAT; CDR2 reads FNYEAQ (reference sequence). There are 13 residues in the CDR3. Here the CDR3 reads CASSLTGEWTQYF. Here the CDR3 DNA reads TGTGCTAGCAGTCTAACAGGGGAATGGACCCAGTACTTC. Using reference TRBV7-7 and TRBJ2-5 for the parts outside the CDR3, the full variable domain is GAGVSQSPRYKVTKRGQDVTLRCDPISSHATLYWYQQALGQGPEFLTYFNYEAQPDKSGLPSDRFSAERPEGSISTLTIQRTEQRDSAMYRCASSLTGEWTQYFGPGTRLLVL.

J is TRBJ2-7 and V is TRBV28; 11 bases are a match to TRBD1. The V gene's germline CDR1 is MDHEN and CDR2 SYDVKM. Losses at the gene ends were 5 bases for V and 5 bases for J; bases not matched to a gene: 8. The CDR3 is made up of 15 amino acids. The CDR3 DNA is TGTGCCAGCAGTCCCCCCGGGACAGGGGGGAACGAGCAGTACTTC. This encodes CASSPPGTGGNEQYF.

V usage is TRBV29-1 and J usage is TRBJ1-1; D is possibly TRBD1 (6 bases). Per germline, CDR1 SQVTM and CDR2 ANQGSEA. V lost 7 bases, J lost 0 bases, and 12 bases lay in between. There are 13 residues in the CDR3. The CDR3 is CSARTDMNTEAFF. CDR3 nucleotides: TGCAGCGCCCGGACAGACATGAACACTGAAGCTTTCTTT.

This clonotype was detected many times. This chain connects TRBV11-2 to TRBJ2-7; a weak D match, TRBD1 (5 bases). The V gene lost 5 bases and the J gene lost 6 bases, with 14 bases spanning the gap. The CDR3 totals 13 residues. Germline-derived CDR1 and CDR2 are SGHAT and FQNNGV. The CDR3 here is CASSRAWGGEQYF. Written as DNA, the CDR3 is TGTGCCAGCAGCCGCGCTTGGGGCGGCGAGCAGTACTTC.

This clonotype has ten or more counts. The chain couples TRBV27 to TRBJ1-5; 12 nucleotides align to TRBD1. The germline gives CDR1 MNHEY, CDR2 SMNVEV (reference sequence). V shed 7 bases and J 7 bases; nucleotides not matched to a gene: 5. This CDR3 spans 14 amino acids. CDR3 in amino acids: CASKPGTGGQPQHF. The CDR3 region has the DNA TGTGCCAGCAAACCCGGGACAGGGGGCCAGCCCCAGCATTTT.

This clonotype was detected ten times or more. V gene TRBV11-2 combines with J gene TRBJ1-5, with D perhaps matching TRBD1 (5 bases). The CDR3 contains 13 residues. Trimming removed 3 bases at V and 6 bases at J, with 9 bases between. Germline values: CDR1 SGHAT, CDR2 FQNNGV. CDR3 residues: CASSFEGVQPQHF. The DNA for the CDR3 is TGTGCCAGCAGCTTCGAAGGGGTTCAGCCCCAGCATTTT.

This clonotype was seen a handful of times. This chain uses TRBV27 with TRBJ1-1; a possible D gene is TRBD1 (5 bases). The CDR3 is 13 residues long. Germline CDR1 is MNHEY and CDR2 is SMNVEV (reference sequence). The ends were cut back, 6 bases at V and 6 bases at J, with 14 bases in the middle. As DNA, the CDR3 is TGTGCCAGCAGGAGCGGGGGATCTGCTGAAGCTTTCTTT. This translates into CASRSGGSAEAFF.

This clonotype has a handful of counts. The CDR3 is CASSLADGSNYGYTF. CDR3 sequence (DNA): TGCGCCAGCAGCTTGGCGGACGGATCTAACTATGGCTACACCTTC. The chain couples TRBV5-1 to TRBJ1-2; D remains unclear. This CDR3 has 15 residues. The germline V and J ends were trimmed by 0 bases and 0 bases, with 9 bases remaining between them. In germline, CDR1 is SGHRS, CDR2 YFSETQ. Filled out from reference TRBV5-1 and TRBJ1-2, the complete variable domain reads KAGVTQTPRYLIKTRGQQVTLSCSPISGHRSVSWYQQTPGQGLQFLFEYFSETQRNKGNFPGRFSGRQFSNSRSEMNVSTLELGDSALYLCASSLADGSNYGYTFGSGTRLTVV.

The chain has TRBV15 and TRBJ2-7; D not certain. CDR3 length equals 15 residues. Trimming stripped 5 bases from V and 1 base from J, with 15 bases between. Germline V gives CDR1 LNHNV, CDR2 YYDKDF (reference sequence). CDR3: CATSVSISESYEQYF. CDR3 DNA sequence: TGTGCCACCAGCGTCAGTATCTCGGAGTCCTACGAGCAGTACTTC.

This clonotype was seen only a few times. The rearrangement joins TRBV7-2 to TRBJ2-7; 8 bases match TRBD1. This CDR3 is built from 15 residues. The germline CDR1 and CDR2 sequences are SGHTA and FQGNSA. The V segment lost 5 bases and the J segment 2 bases; nucleotides outside the gene matches: 8. The CDR3 DNA reads TGTGCCAGCAGCCCAAGTCCGGGACAGGCCTACGAGCAGTACTTC. It translates to CASSPSPGQAYEQYF.

This clonotype was observed many times. Written as DNA, the CDR3 is TGTGCCAGCAGCCATTCCGGACTAGCGGGGTACAATGAGCAGTTCTTC. Its protein product is CASSHSGLAGYNEQFF. The chain has TRBV14 and TRBJ2-1; 12 bases map to TRBD2. Germline CDR1 is SGHDN and CDR2 is FVKESK. V trimming: 3 bases; J trimming: 4 bases; junction bases outside the gene matches: 4. This CDR3 contains 16 residues.